This T cell receptor beta chain was found in a study of T cell responses to AZD1222 COVID-19 vaccine. Notes on the study in general: Females made up more of the donors, who were largely white British, and clonal diversity may have come out too low.

Second doses that came at about 4 or about 12 weeks were put together. V lost 6 bases, J lost 0 bases, and 8 bases lay in between. The CDR3 length is 13 residues. On this clone: Its target is not known.

Data came from immunoSEQ multiplex PCR; TCRdb stores just in-frame clones and leaves some out. The data hold some 200,000 clones, with 80% to 95% observed a single time. This receptor was obtained from an adult who received the AZD1222 COVID-19 vaccine. Sequenced here: peripheral blood, sampled 28 days after the second AZD1222 dose. This chain connects TRBV12-3 or TRBV12-4 to TRBJ1-1; D might be TRBD1 (5 bases). DNA for the CDR3: TGTGCCAGCAGGGGACGGATGAACACTGAAGCTTTCTTT. Its translation: CASRGRMNTEAFF.